One and the same sample provided the 22 T cell receptor beta chains below, sequenced in a study of preoperative IRX-2 immunotherapy in early breast cancer. Treatment here: preoperative locoregional IRX-2 cytokine immunotherapy. Measured with immunoSEQ multiplex PCR; TCRdb has only the in-frame clones, and not every one. Among roughly 34,000 clones listed, under 90% were seen once. The sequencing here drew on tumor tissue, taken after IRX-2 immunotherapy. The source is a human donor with breast cancer.

Worth noting for this clone: Relative to the germline gene, one junction end is altered; a read error may explain this. The rearrangement links TRBV5-1 to TRBJ2-4; TRBD2 matches at 14 bases. CDR3 length: 16 residues. Germline loops: CDR1 SGHRS, CDR2 YFSETQ. CDR3 sequence reads: CASSRGLAGAENIQYF. DNA for the CDR3: TGCGCCAGCAGCCGGGGACTAGCGGGAGCCGAAAACATTCAGTACTTC. The full variable domain, with the rest looked up from reference TRBV5-1 and TRBJ2-4, is KAGVTQTPRYLIKTRGQQVTLSCSPISGHRSVSWYQQTPGQGLQFLFEYFSETQRNKGNFPGRFSGRQFSNSRSEMNVSTLELGDSALYLCASSRGLAGAENIQYFGAGTRLSVL.

The rearrangement links TRBV18 to TRBJ2-3, with 10 bases aligning to TRBD2. The CDR3 length is 15 residues. The ends lost 3 bases at V and 10 bases at J; junction bases unmatched: 10. The V gene's germline CDR1 is KGHSH and CDR2 LQKENI. CDR3 DNA sequence: TGTGCCAGCTCACCCGTCTCTAGCGGGAGAGGTCCGCAGTATTTT. Its protein product is CASSPVSSGRGPQYF.

CDR3 DNA: TGTGCCAGTAGTACACAGGGAACTAATGAAAAACTGTTTTTT. It is translated as CASSTQGTNEKLFF. The chain recombines TRBV19 with TRBJ1-4; D is possibly TRBD1 (6 bases). Per the germline V gene, CDR1 is LNHDA and CDR2 is SQIVND (reference sequence). The CDR3 consists of 14 residues. Trimming cost V 4 bases and J 1 base, with 7 bases left between them.

The chain recombines TRBV6-8 with TRBJ1-2; D is possibly TRBD1 (6 bases). The CDR3 contains 15 residues. Trimming removed 10 bases from V and 7 bases from J, with 25 bases in between. Germline CDR1 MNHGY, CDR2 SAAAGT. CDR3 nucleotides: TGTGCCACATTCGGAGGCAGGGGCTGGGAGGGTGGCTACACCTTC. Protein product: CATFGGRGWEGGYTF.

V is TRBV19 and J is TRBJ2-4, with 7 bases lining up with TRBD1. Looked up from germline, CDR1 is LNHDA and CDR2 is SQIVND (reference sequence). The CDR3 contains 18 residues. J was trimmed by 3 bases and V by 2 bases; bases with no gene match: 13. The CDR3 DNA is TGTGCCAGTAGTATATGGGGGTGGGACAGACCGGTCAAAAACATTCAGTACTTC. Translated, it gives CASSIWGWDRPVKNIQYF.

The rearrangement uses TRBV6-8 and TRBJ2-1; D is perhaps TRBD1 or TRBD2 (6 bases each). The germline CDR1 and CDR2 sequences are MNHGY and SAAAGT. The V end lost 10 bases, the J end lost 2 bases, and 12 bases lay between the germline ends. The CDR3 is 13 residues long. The CDR3 DNA reads TGTGCCAAACGGAGGGGGGCCTACAATGAGCAGTTCTTC. It translates to CAKRRGAYNEQFF.

V usage is TRBV6-4 and J usage is TRBJ2-3; possibly TRBD2 for D (6 bases). Germline CDR1 MRHNA, CDR2 SNTAGT. This CDR3 is built from 11 residues. Trimming pared 5 bases from V and 8 bases from J, leaving 8 bases between. CDR3: CASSYGGTQYF. The CDR3 bases are TGTGCCAGCAGTTACGGGGGTACGCAGTATTTT.

The chain combines TRBV6-8 with TRBJ2-5, with D unclear. V lost 0 bases and J lost 2, with 7 bases in between. The CDR3 has 14 amino acids. Per germline, CDR1 MNHGY and CDR2 SAAAGT. As DNA, the CDR3 is TGTGCCAGCAGTTACTCTGTCAGTCAAGAGACCCAGTACTTC. Its protein is CASSYSVSQETQYF.

CDR3 sequence reads: CASNPRKGFGRGNTIYF. CDR3 bases: TGTGCCAGTAACCCTCGAAAGGGTTTCGGCAGGGGAAACACCATATATTTT. The chain carries TRBV19 and TRBJ1-3; D unresolved. The CDR3 extends over 17 amino acids. CDR1 and CDR2 (germline): LNHDA, SQIVND (reference sequence). Deletions cut 7 bases from V and 4 bases from J, with 23 bases between.

The rearrangement uses TRBV6-8 and TRBJ1-1; 9 bases map to TRBD1. Unmatched junction bases numbered 8, after V lost 6 bases and J lost 0 bases. Germline values: CDR1 MNHGY, CDR2 SAAAGT. CDR3 length: 16 residues. The CDR3 DNA reads TGTGCCAGCAGGGACAGGGGAAGGTGGGTGAACACTGAAGCTTTCTTT. This encodes CASRDRGRWVNTEAFF.

The chain employs TRBV19 and TRBJ2-7; unclear D gene. CDR1 is LNHDA and CDR2 is SQIVND in the germline V gene (reference sequence). The CDR3 is 16 residues long. V was pared by 6 bases and J by 4 bases, with 22 bases between. In DNA, the CDR3 is TGTGCCAGTAGAATAATTCTAGAAGGCGTAGGATACGAGCAGTACGTC. It specifies CASRIILEGVGYEQYV.

The chain joins TRBV6-8 to TRBJ1-5, with 9 bases that match TRBD1. CDR1 and CDR2 from the germline V gene are MNHGY and SAAAGT. CDR3 length equals 17 residues. V shed 6 bases, J shed 0 bases, and the junction held 9 bases outside the gene matches. The CDR3 DNA reads TGTGCCAGCAGAAAGAATACAGGGGGCTTTAGCAATCAGCCCCAGCATTTT. Its translation is CASRKNTGGFSNQPQHF.

The gene calls are TRBV6-8 and TRBJ1-1; D unclear. Germline V lookup: CDR1 MNHGY, CDR2 SAAAGT. V was pared by 10 bases and J by 1 base, with 16 bases between. The CDR3 loop spans 14 amino acids. In DNA, the CDR3 is TGTGCCATCAGGCGGACGGATCAGAACACTGAAGCTTTCTTT. It encodes CAIRRTDQNTEAFF.

The rearrangement uses TRBV18 and TRBJ2-7; the match to TRBD1 covers 9 bases. Germline V gives CDR1 KGHSH, CDR2 LQKENI. The length of the CDR3 is 12 residues. With V trimmed by 4 bases and J by 6 bases, 1 base remained unmatched. CDR3 sequence (DNA): TGTGCCAGCTCACAGACAGGGGGCGAGCAGTACTTC. It specifies CASSQTGGEQYF.

This sequence joins TRBV6-8 and TRBJ1-1; TRBD1 is a possible D gene (6 bases). Germline V gene lookup returns CDR1 MNHGY and CDR2 SAAAGT. The CDR3 length is 13 residues. The V and J ends lost 3 bases and 6 bases respectively, with 11 bases between them. Here the CDR3 DNA reads TGTGCCAGCAGTTATCAGGGGAGGGCTGAAGCTTTCTTT. Residues: CASSYQGRAEAFF.

V usage is TRBV6-8 and J usage is TRBJ1-2, with 8 bases fitting TRBD1. This CDR3 has 13 residues. J lost 2 bases, V lost 10 bases, and 6 bases had no gene match. Germline CDR1 is MNHGY and CDR2 is SAAAGT. The CDR3 DNA reads TGTGCCACCCGACAGGGGTCCAACTATGGCTACACCTTC. Translation gives CATRQGSNYGYTF.

V gene TRBV19 combines with J gene TRBJ2-3; tentative D call: TRBD2 (5 bases). V was trimmed by 6 bases and J by 2 bases, leaving 18 bases between them. Looked up from germline, CDR1 is LNHDA and CDR2 is SQIVND (reference sequence). The CDR3 has 16 amino acids. The CDR3 sequence: CASRQLDRFVTDTQYF. In DNA, the CDR3 is TGTGCCAGTAGGCAACTAGACCGGTTCGTCACAGATACGCAGTATTTT.

This chain uses TRBV5-1 with TRBJ1-2; the D gene is possibly TRBD1 (5 bases). Germline-derived CDR1 and CDR2 are SGHRS and YFSETQ. V lost 3 bases, J lost 4 bases, and 16 bases lay in between. The CDR3 length is 15 residues. In DNA form, the CDR3 reads TGCGCCAGCAGCTGGGACTGGACAAAAAGCTATGGCTACACCTTC. It yields the protein CASSWDWTKSYGYTF.

This chain joins TRBV6-7 and TRBJ2-2; 11 bases map to TRBD2. TRBV6-7 is known as an ORF, though its function is uncertain. V was clipped by 0 bases and J by 5 bases; unmatched bases: 11. CDR3 length: 19 residues. CDR3 in amino acids: CASSYSIDRLAGRTGELFF. The CDR3 bases are TGTGCCAGCAGTTACTCGATAGACCGACTAGCGGGAAGAACCGGGGAGCTGTTTTTT.

The rearrangement joins TRBV6-8 to TRBJ2-7; D not resolved. CDR3 length: 15 amino acids. Trimming cost V 6 bases and J 0 bases, with 15 bases left between them. Germline V lookup: CDR1 MNHGY, CDR2 SAAAGT. The CDR3 is CASRTSPGASYEQYF. The CDR3 bases are TGTGCCAGCAGAACCTCCCCGGGTGCCTCCTACGAGCAGTACTTC.

This sequence joins TRBV23-1 and TRBJ1-4; D not resolved. TRBV23-1 is annotated as an ORF whose role is uncertain. V lost 6 bases to trimming and J lost 0 bases, with 20 bases between them. This CDR3 region has 18 residues. As DNA, the CDR3 is TGCGCCAGCAGCCAAGGTCATGGCTACCCAGCAACTAATGAAAAACTGTTTTTT. Encoded protein: CASSQGHGYPATNEKLFF.

The chain uses TRBV11-3 and TRBJ2-7; 8 bases align to TRBD1. Germline assignment: CDR1 SGHNT and CDR2 YENEEA. Trimming removed 5 bases from V and 4 bases from J; junction bases left unmatched: 7. The CDR3 extends over 14 amino acids. The CDR3 loop reads CASSVGQGQYEQYV. In DNA, the CDR3 is TGTGCCAGCAGCGTTGGACAGGGTCAGTACGAGCAGTACGTC.